The rows below give T cell receptor beta chains drawn from one sample of a study of T cell changes during pregnancy in multiple sclerosis. Libraries were prepared by immunoSEQ multiplex PCR; TCRdb keeps only in-frame clonotypes and omits some of them. This sample has about 80,000 clones, with approximately 90% found just once. The sample consisted of peripheral blood, taken before pregnancy. The receptors originated from a female donor with multiple sclerosis, enrolled in a pregnancy study. Both conserved end residues are part of each CDR3. Each record gives: V gene, J gene, clone size, D gene, CDR3 protein, CDR3 DNA. A D gene is named only where the DNA matches it firmly. Part of the rows lack a size; the others show once, few, many or a class for expanded clones.

v_call: TRBV2; j_call: TRBJ2-1; clone_size: -; d_call: TRBD1; cdr3_aa: CASIGTGAHADEQFF; cdr3_nt: TGTGCCAGCATCGGGACAGGGGCGCACGCCGATGAGCAGTTCTTC
v_call: TRBV5-4; j_call: TRBJ2-1; clone_size: -; d_call: -; cdr3_aa: CASSLGATSQFF; cdr3_nt: TGTGCCAGCAGCTTGGGGGCAACCTCGCAGTTCTTC
v_call: TRBV5-4; j_call: TRBJ2-3; clone_size: -; d_call: TRBD2; cdr3_aa: CASSGGLAGVDTQYF; cdr3_nt: TGTGCCAGCAGCGGGGGACTAGCGGGAGTTGATACGCAGTATTTT
v_call: TRBV5-1; j_call: TRBJ1-2; clone_size: -; d_call: TRBD1; cdr3_aa: CASSRQGTSYGYTF; cdr3_nt: TGCGCCAGCAGTCGACAGGGGACATCCTATGGCTACACCTTC
v_call: TRBV30; j_call: TRBJ2-1; clone_size: -; d_call: TRBD2; cdr3_aa: CAWSKSGGYNEQFF; cdr3_nt: TGTGCCTGGAGTAAGAGCGGGGGCTACAATGAGCAGTTCTTC
v_call: TRBV30; j_call: TRBJ1-1; clone_size: -; d_call: -; cdr3_aa: CAWSGLLNTEAFF; cdr3_nt: TGTGCCTGGAGTGGGCTGTTGAACACTGAAGCTTTCTTT
v_call: TRBV6-6; j_call: TRBJ1-1; clone_size: -; d_call: -; cdr3_aa: CASSSPDRGNTEAFF; cdr3_nt: TGTGCCAGCAGTTCCCCTGACAGAGGTAACACTGAAGCTTTCTTT
v_call: TRBV27; j_call: TRBJ2-5; clone_size: -; d_call: TRBD2; cdr3_aa: CASSFREGETQYF; cdr3_nt: TGTGCCAGCAGTTTCCGGGAGGGAGAGACCCAGTACTTC
v_call: TRBV19; j_call: TRBJ1-5; clone_size: -; d_call: -; cdr3_aa: CASSRDKDSNQPQHF; cdr3_nt: TGTGCCAGTTCCCGGGACAAAGATAGCAATCAGCCCCAGCATTTT
v_call: TRBV9; j_call: TRBJ1-1; clone_size: few; d_call: -; cdr3_aa: CASSVGTGWEEAFF; cdr3_nt: TGTGCCAGCAGCGTAGGAACAGGGTGGGAGGAAGCTTTCTTT
v_call: TRBV7-2; j_call: TRBJ2-7; clone_size: -; d_call: -; cdr3_aa: CASSLDTYEQYF; cdr3_nt: TGTGCCAGCAGCTTAGATACCTACGAGCAGTACTTC
v_call: TRBV5-4; j_call: TRBJ1-1; clone_size: -; d_call: -; cdr3_aa: CASSLVDGGAFF; cdr3_nt: TGTGCCAGCAGCTTGGTGGACGGAGGGGCTTTCTTT
v_call: TRBV27; j_call: TRBJ1-4; clone_size: -; d_call: -; cdr3_aa: CASSSVGHTNEKLFF; cdr3_nt: TGTGCCAGCAGTTCCGTGGGGCATACTAATGAAAAACTGTTTTTT
v_call: TRBV7-8; j_call: TRBJ1-1; clone_size: -; d_call: TRBD1; cdr3_aa: CASSLVAGGSGTEAFF; cdr3_nt: TGTGCCAGCAGCTTAGTGGCAGGGGGTTCGGGCACTGAAGCTTTCTTT
v_call: TRBV18; j_call: TRBJ2-7; clone_size: -; d_call: TRBD2; cdr3_aa: CASSPPGLAAIGNYEQYF; cdr3_nt: TGTGCCAGCTCACCGCCGGGACTAGCGGCCATAGGGAACTACGAGCAGTACTTC
v_call: TRBV2; j_call: TRBJ2-3; clone_size: once; d_call: TRBD2; cdr3_aa: CASSTGTNKYF; cdr3_nt: TGTGCCAGCAGTACCGGGACTAATAAGTATTTT
v_call: TRBV28; j_call: TRBJ2-1; clone_size: -; d_call: -; cdr3_aa: CASGSLNPSGQFF; cdr3_nt: TGTGCCAGCGGATCTTTAAACCCCAGCGGGCAGTTCTTC
v_call: TRBV7-9; j_call: TRBJ2-1; clone_size: -; d_call: TRBD2; cdr3_aa: CASGGGRDYNEQFF; cdr3_nt: TGTGCCAGCGGGGGGGGGAGGGACTACAATGAGCAGTTCTTC
v_call: TRBV2; j_call: TRBJ1-5; clone_size: -; d_call: -; cdr3_aa: CASSEGWGSQHF; cdr3_nt: TGTGCCAGCAGTGAAGGGTGGGGCTCCCAGCATTTT
v_call: TRBV10-1; j_call: TRBJ2-7; clone_size: -; d_call: TRBD2; cdr3_aa: CASSGLAGGYREQYF; cdr3_nt: TGCGCCAGCAGCGGACTAGCGGGAGGGTACCGAGAGCAGTACTTC
v_call: TRBV6-5; j_call: TRBJ2-5; clone_size: -; d_call: -; cdr3_aa: CASSRIGRLETQYF; cdr3_nt: TGTGCCAGCAGTAGGATAGGGAGGTTGGAGACCCAGTACTTC
v_call: TRBV5-6; j_call: TRBJ2-3; clone_size: -; d_call: -; cdr3_aa: CASSLEPDTQYF; cdr3_nt: TGTGCCAGCAGCTTGGAGCCAGATACGCAGTATTTT
v_call: TRBV11-2; j_call: TRBJ2-1; clone_size: -; d_call: TRBD1; cdr3_aa: CASSPIRGRRGDEQFF; cdr3_nt: TGTGCCAGCAGCCCGATCAGGGGGAGAAGGGGCGATGAGCAGTTCTTC
v_call: TRBV19; j_call: TRBJ2-5; clone_size: -; d_call: -; cdr3_aa: CASSTQQAQGTQYF; cdr3_nt: TGTGCCAGTAGTACTCAACAGGCGCAGGGGACCCAGTACTTC
v_call: TRBV19; j_call: TRBJ2-3; clone_size: once; d_call: -; cdr3_aa: CASSSGRADTQYF; cdr3_nt: TGTGCCAGTAGTAGCGGCCGCGCAGATACGCAGTATTTT
v_call: TRBV4-2; j_call: TRBJ2-7; clone_size: -; d_call: TRBD1; cdr3_aa: CASSRDRGGDEQYF; cdr3_nt: TGTGCCAGCAGCCGGGACAGGGGTGGGGACGAGCAGTACTTC
v_call: TRBV9; j_call: TRBJ2-1; clone_size: -; d_call: -; cdr3_aa: CASSVAGASGNEQFF; cdr3_nt: TGTGCCAGCAGCGTAGCAGGGGCGTCGGGGAATGAGCAGTTCTTC
v_call: TRBV29-1; j_call: TRBJ1-1; clone_size: -; d_call: -; cdr3_aa: CSVQGRGGGTEAFF; cdr3_nt: TGCAGCGTTCAAGGCAGGGGCGGTGGCACTGAAGCTTTCTTT
v_call: TRBV28; j_call: TRBJ2-7; clone_size: -; d_call: TRBD2; cdr3_aa: CASSLWTSGRFYEQYF; cdr3_nt: TGTGCCAGCAGCTTATGGACTAGCGGGAGGTTCTACGAGCAGTACTTC
v_call: TRBV19; j_call: TRBJ2-2; clone_size: -; d_call: TRBD2; cdr3_aa: CASGGQTRTSGTYTGELFF; cdr3_nt: TGTGCCAGCGGGGGACAGACAAGGACTAGCGGGACTTACACCGGGGAGCTGTTTTTT
v_call: TRBV2; j_call: TRBJ2-2; clone_size: -; d_call: -; cdr3_aa: CASSEYLGVVTGELFF; cdr3_nt: TGTGCCAGCAGTGAATACCTGGGAGTGGTGACCGGGGAGCTGTTTTTT
v_call: TRBV2; j_call: TRBJ2-7; clone_size: -; d_call: TRBD2; cdr3_aa: CASRDDGQLGTSVYEQYF; cdr3_nt: TGTGCCAGCAGGGACGATGGACAGCTCGGGACTAGTGTCTACGAGCAGTACTTC
v_call: TRBV9; j_call: TRBJ2-2; clone_size: -; d_call: -; cdr3_aa: CASSRYGDTGELFF; cdr3_nt: TGTGCCAGCAGCCGGTACGGGGACACCGGGGAGCTGTTTTTT
v_call: TRBV5-1; j_call: TRBJ2-1; clone_size: -; d_call: TRBD2; cdr3_aa: CASSLGGEVRGRAYNEQFF; cdr3_nt: TGCGCCAGCAGCTTGGGCGGTGAGGTGCGAGGGAGGGCCTACAATGAGCAGTTCTTC
v_call: TRBV27; j_call: TRBJ2-4; clone_size: -; d_call: TRBD1; cdr3_aa: CASSRTGAKAKNIQYF; cdr3_nt: TGTGCCAGCAGCAGGACAGGGGCCAAAGCCAAAAACATTCAGTACTTC
v_call: TRBV5-5; j_call: TRBJ1-1; clone_size: -; d_call: TRBD1; cdr3_aa: CASSLAGQQMNTEAFF; cdr3_nt: TGTGCCAGCAGCTTGGCGGGACAGCAAATGAACACTGAAGCTTTCTTT
v_call: TRBV7-3; j_call: TRBJ2-1; clone_size: -; d_call: TRBD2; cdr3_aa: CASSLLQSGGGEQFF; cdr3_nt: TGTGCCAGCAGCTTACTTCAGTCGGGAGGAGGTGAGCAGTTCTTC
v_call: TRBV5-1; j_call: TRBJ1-5; clone_size: -; d_call: TRBD1; cdr3_aa: CASSPQGVEPQHF; cdr3_nt: TGCGCCAGCAGCCCACAGGGGGTAGAGCCCCAGCATTTT
v_call: TRBV5-1; j_call: TRBJ2-5; clone_size: -; d_call: -; cdr3_aa: CASSLVGQRTETQYF; cdr3_nt: TGCGCCAGCAGCTTGGTTGGACAGAGAACGGAGACCCAGTACTTC
v_call: TRBV7-8; j_call: TRBJ2-1; clone_size: once; d_call: TRBD2; cdr3_aa: CASSLDSGRAEQFF; cdr3_nt: TGTGCCAGCAGCTTAGATAGCGGGAGGGCTGAGCAGTTCTTC
v_call: TRBV29-1; j_call: TRBJ1-2; clone_size: -; d_call: -; cdr3_aa: CSVLRSDGYTF; cdr3_nt: TGCAGCGTTTTGAGAAGCGATGGCTACACCTTC
v_call: TRBV7-9; j_call: TRBJ1-2; clone_size: -; d_call: -; cdr3_aa: CASSLAVRAVKGGDYGYTF; cdr3_nt: TGTGCCAGCAGCTTAGCAGTCCGGGCAGTCAAGGGAGGGGACTATGGCTACACCTTC
v_call: TRBV6-5; j_call: TRBJ1-5; clone_size: -; d_call: -; cdr3_aa: CASSQDNQPQHF; cdr3_nt: TGTGCCAGCAGCCAGGACAATCAGCCCCAGCATTTT
v_call: TRBV29-1; j_call: TRBJ2-7; clone_size: -; d_call: TRBD1; cdr3_aa: CSVVRQGASYEQYF; cdr3_nt: TGCAGCGTGGTCAGACAGGGGGCTTCCTACGAGCAGTACTTC
v_call: TRBV28; j_call: TRBJ2-7; clone_size: -; d_call: -; cdr3_aa: CASRKDRPYEQYF; cdr3_nt: TGTGCCAGCAGGAAGGACAGACCCTACGAGCAGTACTTC
v_call: TRBV28; j_call: TRBJ1-5; clone_size: -; d_call: TRBD1; cdr3_aa: CASSPGTGGRQPQHF; cdr3_nt: TGTGCCAGCAGTCCCGGGACAGGGGGCAGACAGCCCCAGCATTTT
v_call: TRBV21-1; j_call: TRBJ1-5; clone_size: -; d_call: -; cdr3_aa: CASSHRGSGNQPQHF; cdr3_nt: TGTGCCAGCAGCCATCGCGGGAGTGGCAATCAGCCCCAGCATTTT
v_call: TRBV5-6; j_call: TRBJ1-1; clone_size: once; d_call: -; cdr3_aa: CASSSQRNTEAFF; cdr3_nt: TGTGCCAGCAGCTCACAGAGGAACACTGAAGCTTTCTTT
v_call: TRBV5-8; j_call: TRBJ2-7; clone_size: -; d_call: -; cdr3_aa: CASSPLLAGSYEQYF; cdr3_nt: TGTGCCAGCAGCCCCCTACTAGCAGGCTCCTACGAGCAGTACTTC
v_call: TRBV6-5; j_call: TRBJ2-3; clone_size: -; d_call: -; cdr3_aa: CASSKPGSSKDTQYF; cdr3_nt: TGTGCCAGCTCCAAACCCGGGAGCAGTAAAGATACGCAGTATTTT
v_call: TRBV19; j_call: TRBJ2-7; clone_size: -; d_call: -; cdr3_aa: CASSTTLAAYYEQYF; cdr3_nt: TGTGCCAGTAGTACCACACTAGCTGCTTATTACGAGCAGTACTTC
v_call: TRBV7-2; j_call: TRBJ2-7; clone_size: -; d_call: -; cdr3_aa: CASSLKGVYEQYF; cdr3_nt: TGTGCCAGCAGCTTGAAAGGGGTCTACGAGCAGTACTTC
v_call: TRBV9; j_call: TRBJ2-2; clone_size: -; d_call: -; cdr3_aa: CASSVLQGNTGELFF; cdr3_nt: TGTGCCAGCAGCGTACTCCAGGGGAACACCGGGGAGCTGTTTTTT
v_call: TRBV7-9; j_call: TRBJ2-3; clone_size: -; d_call: TRBD2; cdr3_aa: CASSSPREGLFADTQYF; cdr3_nt: TGTGCCAGCAGCTCCCCTCGGGAGGGCCTATTCGCGGATACGCAGTATTTT
v_call: TRBV11-3; j_call: TRBJ2-3; clone_size: -; d_call: -; cdr3_aa: CASSLGPATGATDTQYF; cdr3_nt: TGTGCCAGCAGCTTAGGTCCGGCGACGGGAGCAACAGATACGCAGTATTTT